The 25 T cell receptor beta chains below come from one sample, sequenced in a study of blood T cell repertoires in COVID-19. Clones were read by immunoSEQ multiplex PCR, and TCRdb kept only the in-frame ones, dropping some. The table has hundreds of thousands of clones, around 90% seen once. Sequenced sample: peripheral blood. The receptors originated from a woman between 18 and 30 years old who had recovered from COVID-19.

This rearrangement joins TRBV5-1 to TRBJ2-5; 11 bases are a match to TRBD2. This CDR3 is built from 17 residues. Germline CDR1 SGHRS, CDR2 YFSETQ. J gave up 2 bases and V 0 bases, and 6 bases lay outside the gene matches. The CDR3 region has the DNA TGCGCCAGCAGCTTGGCCGGGACTAGCGGAGCACAAGAGACCCAGTACTTC. This sequence encodes CASSLAGTSGAQETQYF.

The chain is built from TRBV7-9 and TRBJ1-1, with TRBD1 matching 8 bases. This CDR3 region has 15 residues. The V gene's germline CDR1 is SEHNR and CDR2 FQNEAQ (reference sequence). V was pared by 0 bases and J by 6 bases, with 6 bases of the junction left unmatched. The CDR3 spells CASSLAGRGRAEAFF. The CDR3 bases are TGTGCCAGCAGCTTAGCTGGCAGGGGGCGGGCTGAAGCTTTCTTT.

The CDR3 spells CASSPSGSGPSYEQYV. The CDR3, as DNA: TGTGCCAGCAGCCCCAGTGGTAGCGGGCCCTCCTACGAGCAGTACGTC. The rearrangement links TRBV11-2 to TRBJ2-7, with 7 positions matching TRBD2. After removal of 5 bases from V and 0 bases from J, the junction contained 10 bases not matched to a gene. Germline CDR1 reads SGHAT; CDR2 reads FQNNGV. The CDR3 loop spans 16 amino acids.

The chain carries TRBV5-6 and TRBJ2-5; D is ambiguous. CDR1 is SGHDT, CDR2 YYEEEE, per germline. V dropped 2 bases and J dropped 1 base, with 6 bases sitting between them. This CDR3 has 13 residues. In DNA, the CDR3 is TGTGCCAGCAGCTTTGGCATCCAAGAGACCCAGTACTTC. Protein product: CASSFGIQETQYF.

This chain joins TRBV5-1 and TRBJ2-1; 11 nucleotides line up with TRBD1. The CDR3 runs 16 residues. After removal of 2 bases from V and 10 bases from J, the junction contained 11 bases not matched to a gene. The germline V gene encodes CDR1 SGHRS and CDR2 YFSETQ. In DNA, the CDR3 is TGCGCCAGCAGCTTAGAGGGACAGGGGGTCGGTGGCGAGCAGTTCTTC. It translates to CASSLEGQGVGGEQFF.

This sequence joins TRBV7-9 and TRBJ2-5; D remains ambiguous. The CDR3 runs 13 residues. In germline, CDR1 is SEHNR, CDR2 FQNEAQ (reference sequence). The ends were cut back, 2 bases at V and 3 bases at J, with 7 bases in the middle. This CDR3 is CASSLFPEETQYF. CDR3 nucleotides: TGTGCCAGCAGCTTATTTCCGGAAGAGACCCAGTACTTC.

The chain is built from TRBV6-2 or TRBV6-3 and TRBJ2-7, with TRBD2 matching over 13 bases. There are 17 residues in the CDR3. After removal of 5 bases from V and 3 bases from J, the junction contained 10 bases not matched to a gene. The germline V gene encodes CDR1 MNHEY and CDR2 SVGEGT. CDR3 bases: TGTGCCAGCAGTCTACGGACTAGCGGGAGTGTGTACTACGAGCAGTACGTC. It codes for CASSLRTSGSVYYEQYV.

CDR3 DNA sequence: TGTGCCAGCAGGGGGCAGGTCGTAGAAAAACTGTTTTTT. Translated: CASRGQVVEKLFF. The rearrangement uses TRBV12-3 or TRBV12-4 and TRBJ1-4, with D perhaps TRBD1 (5 bases). The CDR3 consists of 13 residues. V lost 6 bases, J lost 8 bases, and 13 bases lay in between.

CDR3 loop: CASSLIPTGSNGYTF. In DNA form, the CDR3 reads TGCGCCAGCAGCCTAATTCCGACAGGGTCTAACGGCTACACCTTC. The chain couples TRBV4-1 to TRBJ1-2, with 7 positions matching TRBD1. The V gene's germline CDR1 is MGHRA and CDR2 YSYEKL. The CDR3 totals 15 residues. With 4 bases clipped from V and 8 bases from J, the junction kept 13 bases outside the gene matches.

This clone was seen only once. The J gene is TRBJ2-1, the V gene TRBV7-2, with a possible D match to TRBD2 (5 bases). In germline, CDR1 is SGHTA, CDR2 FQGNSA. This CDR3 is 13 amino acids long. Trimming pared 5 bases from V and 1 base from J, leaving 6 bases between. The CDR3 nucleotides read TGTGCCAGCAGCGGCGGGTCCTACAATGAGCAGTTCTTC. It specifies CASSGGSYNEQFF.

V is TRBV6-5 and J is TRBJ1-1; the D is unclear. V gave up 5 bases and J gave up 0 bases, with 7 bases separating them. The CDR3 consists of 13 residues. The germline gives CDR1 MNHEY, CDR2 SVGAGI. The CDR3 DNA reads TGTGCCAGCAGTCCACACCTGAACACTGAAGCTTTCTTT. Amino acid sequence: CASSPHLNTEAFF.

The chain joins TRBV7-9 to TRBJ2-5; D remains unclear. The CDR3 has 15 amino acids. CDR1 is SEHNR and CDR2 is FQNEAQ in the germline V gene (reference sequence). Trimming left V 4 bases short and J 5 bases short, with 17 bases between. CDR3 loop: CASSSGIIPTETQYF. The CDR3 coding sequence is TGTGCCAGCAGCTCCGGTATTATTCCTACGGAGACCCAGTACTTC.

The J gene is TRBJ2-1, the V gene TRBV5-4; the match to TRBD2 covers 11 bases. CDR3 length: 16 residues. J was trimmed by 7 bases and V by 0 bases; bases with no gene match: 6. Germline V CDR1 and CDR2: SGHNT, YYREEE (reference sequence). This CDR3 reads CASSLAASSGRNEQFF. The CDR3 DNA follows: TGTGCCAGCAGCTTGGCCGCGTCTAGCGGGAGGAATGAGCAGTTCTTC.

The count of this clone is one. The chain carries TRBV7-2 and TRBJ2-3; possibly TRBD2 for D (5 bases). Trimming removed 4 bases from V and 0 bases from J, with 11 bases in between. The CDR3 has 15 amino acids. Germline V gives CDR1 SGHTA, CDR2 FQGNSA. This chain's CDR3 is CASSSRRLSTDTQYF. CDR3 nucleotide sequence: TGTGCCAGCAGCTCCCGGAGGTTAAGCACAGATACGCAGTATTTT.

The chain uses TRBV4-3 and TRBJ2-1, with TRBD1 matching 9 bases. Per the germline V gene, CDR1 is LGHNA and CDR2 is YSLEER. The CDR3 covers 14 residues. With 3 bases clipped from V and 10 bases from J, the junction kept 7 bases outside the gene matches. CDR3 amino acids: CASSQETGGGEQFF. As DNA, the CDR3 is TGCGCCAGCAGCCAGGAAACAGGGGGCGGGGAGCAGTTCTTC.

This clone was recorded once. This sequence joins TRBV10-3 and TRBJ1-3; weak D call: TRBD1 (5 bases). Germline CDR1 and CDR2: ENHRY and SYGVKD. The CDR3 runs 14 residues. The V and J ends lost 4 bases and 1 base respectively, with 8 bases between them. The CDR3 reads CAISVQGSGNTIYF. The CDR3 nucleotides read TGTGCCATCAGTGTTCAGGGTTCTGGAAACACCATATATTTT.

V and J are TRBV5-5 and TRBJ1-5, with TRBD1 matching over 9 bases. The CDR3 has 17 amino acids. Trimming removed 3 bases from V and 2 bases from J; junction bases left unmatched: 9. Germline-derived CDR1 and CDR2 are SGHKS and YYEKEE (reference sequence). Written as DNA, the CDR3 is TGTGCCAGCAGCTCGATACAGGGGGCCGGAGGCAATCAGCCCCAGCATTTT. Amino acid sequence: CASSSIQGAGGNQPQHF. Filled out from reference TRBV5-5 and TRBJ1-5, the complete variable domain reads DAGVTQSPTHLIKTRGQQVTLRCSPISGHKSVSWYQQVLGQGPQFIFQYYEKEERGRGNFPDRFSARQFPNYSSELNVNALLLGDSALYLCASSSIQGAGGNQPQHFGDGTRLSIL.

V is TRBV7-7 and J is TRBJ2-5, with TRBD1 as a possible D gene (6 bases). The germline gives CDR1 SSHAT, CDR2 FNYEAQ (reference sequence). The V and J ends lost 3 bases and 3 bases respectively, with 14 bases between them. This CDR3 has 15 residues. The CDR3: CASSLTGTSEETQYF. The CDR3 bases are TGTGCCAGCAGCTTGACAGGTACCTCGGAAGAGACCCAGTACTTC.

The chain recombines TRBV30 with TRBJ1-6, with D unresolved. This CDR3 has 15 amino acids. Germline V gene lookup returns CDR1 GTSNPN and CDR2 SVGIG (reference sequence). V was trimmed by 1 base and J by 4 bases, leaving 11 bases between them. In nucleotides, the CDR3 is TGTGCCTGGAGTGCCCGCGAACGGTATAATTCACCCCTCCACTTT. Its protein product is CAWSARERYNSPLHF.

This CDR3 is CASGLVIQAQINQPQHF. For the CDR3, the DNA is TGTGCTAGTGGTTTGGTAATTCAGGCCCAGATAAATCAGCCCCAGCATTTT. This chain joins TRBV12-5 and TRBJ1-5, with D uncertain. The CDR3 totals 17 residues. Germline CDR1 reads LGHNT; CDR2 reads FRNRAP. V was clipped by 0 bases and J by 4 bases, with 16 bases between them. The variable domain in full, with the rest retrieved from reference TRBV12-5 and TRBJ1-5, is DARVTQTPRHKVTEMGQEVTMRCQPILGHNTVFWYRQTMMQGLELLAYFRNRAPLDDSGMPKDRFSAEMPDATLATLKIQPSEPRDSAVYFCASGLVIQAQINQPQHFGDGTRLSIL.

J is TRBJ1-4 and V is TRBV5-1; D remains unclear. Germline V CDR1 and CDR2: SGHRS, YFSETQ. The CDR3 is 16 amino acids. The V and J ends lost 0 bases and 4 bases respectively, with 13 bases between them. Written as DNA, the CDR3 is TGCGCCAGCAGCTTGGCCGGAGGGCTGGGTAATGAAAAACTGTTTTTT. Its protein is CASSLAGGLGNEKLFF.

The gene calls are TRBV25-1 and TRBJ1-2, with D perhaps matching TRBD1 (6 bases). This CDR3 contains 16 residues. V was pared by 4 bases and J by 4 bases, with 19 bases between. Germline V gene lookup returns CDR1 MGHDK and CDR2 SYGVNS. Here the CDR3 reads CASSASQLGDIYGYTF. The DNA of the CDR3 is TGTGCCAGCAGTGCCTCCCAGTTGGGGGACATCTATGGCTACACCTTC.

This clone was seen a single time. The rearrangement links TRBV4-1 to TRBJ2-2; maybe TRBD2 (6 bases). V lost 4 bases to trimming and J lost 1 base, with 16 bases between them. The CDR3 contains 17 residues. Per the germline V gene, CDR1 is MGHRA and CDR2 is YSYEKL. The CDR3 nucleotides read TGCGCCAGCAGCCGGCCGCTAGAGCGGGTGAACACCGGGGAGCTGTTTTTT. It specifies CASSRPLERVNTGELFF.

In DNA, the CDR3 is TGTGCCAGCAGTGAAGAGCTAGCGGGAGTGCGCGAGCAGTACGTC. It is translated as CASSEELAGVREQYV. This chain joins TRBV2 and TRBJ2-7, with 10 bases that match TRBD2. The CDR3 runs to 15 residues. The junction had 6 bases not matched to a gene; V was cut back by 1 base and J by 6 bases. CDR1 and CDR2 (germline): SNHLY, FYNNEI.

The chain carries TRBV7-8 and TRBJ2-3, with unresolved D. From germline, CDR1 is SGHVS and CDR2 FQNEAQ. V was pared by 2 bases and J by 2 bases, with 14 bases between. CDR3 length: 16 amino acids. The CDR3 is CASSLRTTRYTDTQYF. The CDR3 coding sequence is TGTGCCAGCAGCTTAAGAACTACTCGTTACACAGATACGCAGTATTTT.